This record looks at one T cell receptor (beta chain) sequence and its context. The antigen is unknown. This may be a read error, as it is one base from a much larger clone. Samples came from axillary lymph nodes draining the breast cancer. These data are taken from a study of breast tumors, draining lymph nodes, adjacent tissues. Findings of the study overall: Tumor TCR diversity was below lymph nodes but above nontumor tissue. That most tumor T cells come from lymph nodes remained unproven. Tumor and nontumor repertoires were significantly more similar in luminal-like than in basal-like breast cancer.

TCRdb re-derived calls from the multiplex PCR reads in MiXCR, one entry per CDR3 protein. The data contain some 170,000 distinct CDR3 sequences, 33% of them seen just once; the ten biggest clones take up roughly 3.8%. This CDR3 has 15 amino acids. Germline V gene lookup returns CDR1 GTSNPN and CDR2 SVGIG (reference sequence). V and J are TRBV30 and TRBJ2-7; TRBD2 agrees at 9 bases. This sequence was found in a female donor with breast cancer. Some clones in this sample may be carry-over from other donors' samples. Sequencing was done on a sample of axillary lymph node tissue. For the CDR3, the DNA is TGTGCCTGGAGTGGAAGCGGGAGGATCTGGTACGGGCAGTACTTC. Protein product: CAWSGSGRIWYGQYF.